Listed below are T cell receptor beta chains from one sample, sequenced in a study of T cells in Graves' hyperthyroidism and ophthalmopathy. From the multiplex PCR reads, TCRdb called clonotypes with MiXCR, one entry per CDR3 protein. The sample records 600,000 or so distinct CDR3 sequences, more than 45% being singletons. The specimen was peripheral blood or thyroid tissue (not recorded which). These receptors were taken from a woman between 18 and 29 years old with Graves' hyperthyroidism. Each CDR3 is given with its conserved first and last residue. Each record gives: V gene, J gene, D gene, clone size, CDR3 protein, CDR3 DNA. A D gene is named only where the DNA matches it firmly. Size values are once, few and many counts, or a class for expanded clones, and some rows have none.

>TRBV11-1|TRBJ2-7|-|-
CASSLGGRGVDYEQYF
TGTGCCAGCAGCTTGGGGGGACGCGGAGTTGACTACGAGCAGTACTTC
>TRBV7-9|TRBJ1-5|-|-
CASSLEGGYQPQHF
TGTGCCAGCAGCTTAGAAGGAGGGTACCAGCCCCAGCATTTT
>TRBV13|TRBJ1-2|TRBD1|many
CASSRQGARGYTF
TGTGCCAGCAGTCGACAGGGGGCGAGAGGCTACACCTTC
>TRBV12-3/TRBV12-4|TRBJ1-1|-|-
CASSRAEGTEAFF
TGTGCCAGCAGTCGGGCAGAGGGGACTGAAGCTTTCTTT
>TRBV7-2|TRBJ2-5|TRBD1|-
CASSGLVTGVMETQYF
TGTGCCAGCAGCGGCCTGGTGACAGGGGTTATGGAGACCCAGTACTTC
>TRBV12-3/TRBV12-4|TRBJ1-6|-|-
CASSLTGISPLHF
TGTGCCAGCAGTTTAACCGGGATTTCACCCCTCCACTTT
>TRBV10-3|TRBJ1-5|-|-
CAISADSGNQPQHF
TGTGCCATCAGTGCGGACTCGGGCAATCAGCCCCAGCATTTT
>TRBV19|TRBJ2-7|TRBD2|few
CASMDGGSAYEQYF
TGTGCCAGTATGGATGGCGGGAGCGCCTACGAGCAGTACTTC
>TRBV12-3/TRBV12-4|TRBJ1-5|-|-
CASSLTRHQPQHF
TGTGCCAGCAGTTTAACAAGGCATCAGCCCCAGCATTTT
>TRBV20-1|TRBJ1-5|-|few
CSARYAGGNQPQHF
TGCAGTGCTAGGTATGCAGGGGGCAATCAGCCCCAGCATTTT
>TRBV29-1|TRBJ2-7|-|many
CSVASRVSREQYF
TGCAGCGTTGCCAGCAGGGTATCACGCGAGCAGTACTTC
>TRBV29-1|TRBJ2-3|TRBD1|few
CSVGGQGSTDTQYF
TGCAGCGTAGGGGGACAGGGGAGTACAGATACGCAGTATTTT
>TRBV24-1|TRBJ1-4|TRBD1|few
CATSDAGQGGGEKLFF
TGTGCCACCAGTGATGCTGGACAGGGGGGCGGTGAAAAACTGTTTTTT
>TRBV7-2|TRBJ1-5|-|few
CASSLVFADSNQPQHF
TGTGCCAGCAGCTTAGTTTTCGCTGATAGCAATCAGCCCCAGCATTTT
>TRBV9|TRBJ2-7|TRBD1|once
CASSRDRGVYEQYF
TGTGCCAGCAGCCGGGACAGGGGGGTTTACGAGCAGTACTTC
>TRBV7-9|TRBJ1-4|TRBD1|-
CASSAGQVVNEKLFF
TGTGCCAGCAGCGCCGGACAGGTGGTTAATGAAAAACTGTTTTTT
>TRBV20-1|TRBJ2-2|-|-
CSARGRGSTGELFF
TGCAGTGCTAGAGGCAGGGGATCCACCGGGGAGCTGTTTTTT
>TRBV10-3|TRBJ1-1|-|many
CAISDGRDAFF
TGTGCCATCAGTGATGGCAGGGATGCTTTCTTT
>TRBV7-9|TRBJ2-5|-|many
CASSLYGSPQETQYF
TGTGCCAGCAGCTTATATGGTTCCCCTCAAGAGACCCAGTACTTC
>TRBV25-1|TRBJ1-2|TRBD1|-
CASSDTSDRAGYTF
TGTGCCAGCAGTGACACGTCCGACAGGGCTGGCTACACCTTC
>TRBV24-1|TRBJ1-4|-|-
CASSDPGTTNEKLFF
TGTGCCAGCAGTGATCCCGGGACAACTAATGAAAAACTGTTTTTT
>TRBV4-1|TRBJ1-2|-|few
CASSPLDADGYTF
TGCGCCAGCAGCCCGCTAGATGCAGATGGATACACCTTC
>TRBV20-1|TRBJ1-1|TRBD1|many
CSLRGQENTEAFF
TGCAGCCTCCGTGGACAGGAGAATACTGAAGCTTTCTTT
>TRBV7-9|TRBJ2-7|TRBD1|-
CASSGDRVKSSYEQYF
TGTGCCAGCAGCGGAGACAGGGTTAAAAGCTCCTACGAGCAGTACTTC
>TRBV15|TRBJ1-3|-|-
CATSRGGANSGNTIYF
TGTGCCACCAGCAGAGGGGGCGCGAACTCTGGAAACACCATATATTTT
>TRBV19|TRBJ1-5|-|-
CATTDSKRQPQHF
TGTGCCACCACGGACAGTAAAAGGCAGCCCCAGCATTTT
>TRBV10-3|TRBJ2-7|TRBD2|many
CAIGLAGLNEQYF
TGTGCCATCGGACTAGCGGGATTAAACGAGCAGTACTTC
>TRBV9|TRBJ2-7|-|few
CASSVEWKSEQYF
TGTGCCAGCAGCGTCGAGTGGAAATCCGAGCAGTACTTC
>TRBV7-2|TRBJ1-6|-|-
CASGQADSPLHF
TGTGCCAGCGGCCAAGCGGATTCACCCCTCCACTTT
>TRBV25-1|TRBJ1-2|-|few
CASSYDGRYGYTF
TGTGCCAGCAGTTACGACGGCAGATATGGCTACACCTTC
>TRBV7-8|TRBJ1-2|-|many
CASSLVGQGQGYTF
TGTGCCAGCAGCTTGGTGGGGCAGGGCCAGGGCTACACCTTC
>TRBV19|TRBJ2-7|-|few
CASSIAPSDSYEQYF
TGTGCCAGTAGTATAGCCCCATCCGATTCCTACGAGCAGTACTTC
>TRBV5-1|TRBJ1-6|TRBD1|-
CASSSDRESLHF
TGCGCCAGCAGCTCTGACAGGGAATCCCTCCACTTT
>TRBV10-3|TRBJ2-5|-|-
CAISASSVYETQYF
TGTGCCATCAGCGCGAGTAGCGTCTACGAGACCCAGTACTTC
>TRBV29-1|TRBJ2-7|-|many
CSVAPFQDEQYF
TGCAGCGTTGCACCCTTTCAGGACGAGCAGTACTTC
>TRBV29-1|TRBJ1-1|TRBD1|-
CSVWDRFMNTEAFF
TGCAGCGTTTGGGACAGGTTTATGAACACTGAAGCTTTCTTT
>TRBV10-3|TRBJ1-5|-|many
CAISDGPEQPQHF
TGTGCCATCAGTGACGGACCGGAGCAGCCCCAGCATTTT
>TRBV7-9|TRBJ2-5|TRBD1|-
CATARQGAAQETQYF
TGTGCCACCGCCCGGCAGGGGGCAGCCCAAGAGACCCAGTACTTC
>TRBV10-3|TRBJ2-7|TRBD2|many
CAISETQAGAPLEQYF
TGTGCCATCAGTGAGACCCAAGCGGGGGCGCCCCTCGAGCAGTACTTC
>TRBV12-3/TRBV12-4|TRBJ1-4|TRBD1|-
CASSPRTGGGEKLFF
TGTGCCAGCAGTCCCCGGACAGGAGGGGGTGAAAAACTGTTTTTT
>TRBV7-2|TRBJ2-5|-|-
CASSSETHQETQYF
TGTGCCAGCAGCTCTGAGACTCACCAAGAGACCCAGTACTTC
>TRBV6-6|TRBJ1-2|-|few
CASRAQAVGGYTF
TGTGCCAGCAGGGCTCAGGCGGTTGGTGGCTACACCTTC
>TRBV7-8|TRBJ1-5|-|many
CASSFREGSNQPQHF
TGTGCCAGCAGCTTTAGGGAGGGTAGCAATCAGCCCCAGCATTTT
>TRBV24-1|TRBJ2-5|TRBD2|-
CATSDYGAGVGETQYF
TGTGCCACCAGTGATTACGGGGCGGGAGTTGGGGAGACCCAGTACTTC
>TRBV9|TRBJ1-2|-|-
CASSPYGSGVSYGYTF
TGTGCCAGCAGCCCCTACGGGAGTGGAGTTTCCTATGGCTACACCTTC
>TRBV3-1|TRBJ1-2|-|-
CASTNPSVTHGYTF
TGTGCCAGCACCAACCCATCGGTAACCCATGGCTACACCTTC
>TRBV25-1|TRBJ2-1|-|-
CASSEWNGRYNEQFF
TGTGCCAGCAGTGAATGGAACGGACGTTACAATGAGCAGTTCTTC